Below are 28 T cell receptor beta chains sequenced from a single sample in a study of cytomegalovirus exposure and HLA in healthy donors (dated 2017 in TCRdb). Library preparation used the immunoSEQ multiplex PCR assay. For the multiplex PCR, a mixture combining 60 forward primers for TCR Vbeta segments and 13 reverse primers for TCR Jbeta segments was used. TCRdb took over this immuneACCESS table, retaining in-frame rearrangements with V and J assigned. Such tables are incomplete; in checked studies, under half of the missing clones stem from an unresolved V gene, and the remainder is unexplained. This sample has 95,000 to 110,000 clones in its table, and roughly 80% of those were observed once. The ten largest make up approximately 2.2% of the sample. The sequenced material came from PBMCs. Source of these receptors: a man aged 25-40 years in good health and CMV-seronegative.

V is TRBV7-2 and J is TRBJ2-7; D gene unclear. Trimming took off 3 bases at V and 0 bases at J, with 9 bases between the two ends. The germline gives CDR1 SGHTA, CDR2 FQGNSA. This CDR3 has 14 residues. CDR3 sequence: CASSFRPSSYEQYF. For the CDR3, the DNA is TGTGCCAGCAGCTTCCGTCCGAGCTCCTACGAGCAGTACTTC.

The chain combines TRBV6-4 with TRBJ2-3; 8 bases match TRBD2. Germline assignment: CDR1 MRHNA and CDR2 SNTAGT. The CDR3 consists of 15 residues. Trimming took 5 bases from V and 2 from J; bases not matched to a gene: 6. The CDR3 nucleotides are TGTGCCAGCAGTCTGGCGGGGGGTACCACAGATACGCAGTATTTT. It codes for CASSLAGGTTDTQYF.

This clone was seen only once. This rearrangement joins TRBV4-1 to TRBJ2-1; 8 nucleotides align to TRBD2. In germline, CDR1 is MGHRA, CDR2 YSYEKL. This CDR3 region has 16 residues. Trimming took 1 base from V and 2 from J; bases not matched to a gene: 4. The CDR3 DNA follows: TGCGCCAGCAGCCAAGGAGCGGGGGCAACCTACAATGAGCAGTTCTTC. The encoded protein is CASSQGAGATYNEQFF.

The CDR3 region is CASDPGRGNQPQHF. DNA of the CDR3: TGCGCCAGCGACCCCGGCAGGGGGAATCAGCCCCAGCATTTT. The chain combines TRBV10-2 with TRBJ1-5; 7 bases line up with TRBD1. Germline CDR1 reads WSHSY; CDR2 reads SAAADI. The CDR3 sequence is 14 residues long. V dropped 8 bases and J dropped 4; count of bases not matched to a gene: 8.

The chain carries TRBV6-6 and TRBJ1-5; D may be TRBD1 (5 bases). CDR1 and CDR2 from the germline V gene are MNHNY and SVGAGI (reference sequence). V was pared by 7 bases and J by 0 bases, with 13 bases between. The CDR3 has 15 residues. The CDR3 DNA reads TGTGCCAGCACCTACAGACAGAATAGCAATCAGCCCCAGCATTTT. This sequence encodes CASTYRQNSNQPQHF.

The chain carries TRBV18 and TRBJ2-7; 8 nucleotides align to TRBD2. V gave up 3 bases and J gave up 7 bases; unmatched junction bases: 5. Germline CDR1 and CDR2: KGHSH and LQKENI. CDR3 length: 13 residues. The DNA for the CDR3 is TGTGCCAGCTCACCGGGACTAGGAGTGGAGCAGTACTTC. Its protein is CASSPGLGVEQYF. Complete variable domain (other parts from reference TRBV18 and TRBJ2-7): NAGVMQNPRHLVRRRGQEARLRCSPMKGHSHVYWYRQLPEEGLKFMVYLQKENIIDESGMPKERFSAEFPKEGPSILRIQQVVRGDSAAYFCASSPGLGVEQYFGPGTRLTVT.

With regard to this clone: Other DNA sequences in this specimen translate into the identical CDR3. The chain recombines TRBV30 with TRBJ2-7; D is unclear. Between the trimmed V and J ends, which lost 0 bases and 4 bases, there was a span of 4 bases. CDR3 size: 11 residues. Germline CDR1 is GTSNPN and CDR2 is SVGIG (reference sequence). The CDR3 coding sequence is TGTGCCTGGAGTGTACTTTACGAGCAGTACTTC. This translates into CAWSVLYEQYF.

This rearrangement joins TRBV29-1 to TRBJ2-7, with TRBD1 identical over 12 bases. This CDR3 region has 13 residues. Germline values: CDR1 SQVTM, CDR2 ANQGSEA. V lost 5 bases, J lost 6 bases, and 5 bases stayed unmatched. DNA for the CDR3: TGCAGCGTTACCGGGACAGGGGGCCCCGAGCAGTACTTC. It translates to CSVTGTGGPEQYF.

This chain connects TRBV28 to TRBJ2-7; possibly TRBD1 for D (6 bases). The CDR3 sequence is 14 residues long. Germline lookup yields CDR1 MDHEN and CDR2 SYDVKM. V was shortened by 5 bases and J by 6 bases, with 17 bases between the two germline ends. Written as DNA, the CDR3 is TGTGCCAGCAGTCTCCTACAGGGTAACAGCGAGCAGTACTTC. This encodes CASSLLQGNSEQYF.

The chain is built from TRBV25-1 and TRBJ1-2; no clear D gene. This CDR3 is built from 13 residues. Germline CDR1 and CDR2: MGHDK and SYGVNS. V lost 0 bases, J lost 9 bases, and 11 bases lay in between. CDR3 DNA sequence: TGTGCCAGCAGTGAATATCCCACGGGGAGCTACACCTTC. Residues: CASSEYPTGSYTF.

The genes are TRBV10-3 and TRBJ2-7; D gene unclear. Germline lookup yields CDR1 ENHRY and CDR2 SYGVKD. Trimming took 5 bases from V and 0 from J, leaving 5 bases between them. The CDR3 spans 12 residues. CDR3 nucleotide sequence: TGTGCCATCAGTTCAATCTCCTACGAGCAGTACTTC. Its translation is CAISSISYEQYF.

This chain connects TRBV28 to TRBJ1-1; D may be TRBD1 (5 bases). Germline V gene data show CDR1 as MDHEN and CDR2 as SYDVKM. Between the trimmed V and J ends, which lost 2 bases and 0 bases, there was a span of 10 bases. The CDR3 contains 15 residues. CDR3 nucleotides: TGTGCCAGCAGTTTAAATCCAGGGCTGAACACTGAAGCTTTCTTT. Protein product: CASSLNPGLNTEAFF.

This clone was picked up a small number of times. The CDR3 is CASRKGPQETQYF. CDR3 nucleotides: TGCGCCAGCCGTAAGGGGCCACAAGAGACCCAGTACTTC. The rearrangement uses TRBV5-1 and TRBJ2-5; D perhaps matches TRBD1 (5 bases). Germline values: CDR1 SGHRS, CDR2 YFSETQ. Trimming left V 7 bases short and J 2 bases short, with 12 bases between. The CDR3 totals 13 residues.

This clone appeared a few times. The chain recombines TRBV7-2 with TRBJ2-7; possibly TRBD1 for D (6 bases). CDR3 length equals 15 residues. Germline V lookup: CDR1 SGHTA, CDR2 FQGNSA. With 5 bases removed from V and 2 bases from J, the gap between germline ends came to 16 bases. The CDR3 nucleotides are TGTGCCAGCAGCCTTGGTACAGGGCCCCCCTACGAGCAGTACTTC. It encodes CASSLGTGPPYEQYF.

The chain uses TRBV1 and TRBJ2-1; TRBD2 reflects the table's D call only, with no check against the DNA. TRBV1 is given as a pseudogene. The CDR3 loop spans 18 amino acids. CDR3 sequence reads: CTSPTSGKTLVNNNEQFF. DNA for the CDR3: TGCACCAGCCCGACTAGCGGAAAAACTTTAGTAAATAACAATGAGCAGTTCTTC.

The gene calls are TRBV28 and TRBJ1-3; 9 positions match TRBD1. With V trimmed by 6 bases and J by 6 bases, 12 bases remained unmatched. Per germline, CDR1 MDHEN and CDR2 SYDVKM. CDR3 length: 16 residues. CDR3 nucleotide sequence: TGTGCCAGCAGCCATCACGACAGGGGGATCGAAAACACCATATATTTT. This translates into CASSHHDRGIENTIYF. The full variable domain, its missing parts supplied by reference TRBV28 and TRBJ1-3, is DVKVTQSSRYLVKRTGEKVFLECVQDMDHENMFWYRQDPGLGLRLIYFSYDVKMKEKGDIPEGYSVSREKKERFSLILESASTNQTSMYLCASSHHDRGIENTIYFGEGSWLTVV.

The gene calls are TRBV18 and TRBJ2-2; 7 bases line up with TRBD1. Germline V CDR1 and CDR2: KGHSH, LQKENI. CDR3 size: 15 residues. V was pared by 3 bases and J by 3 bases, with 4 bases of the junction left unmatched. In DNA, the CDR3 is TGTGCCAGCTCACCGAACACAGGGGACACCGGGGAGCTGTTTTTT. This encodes CASSPNTGDTGELFF.

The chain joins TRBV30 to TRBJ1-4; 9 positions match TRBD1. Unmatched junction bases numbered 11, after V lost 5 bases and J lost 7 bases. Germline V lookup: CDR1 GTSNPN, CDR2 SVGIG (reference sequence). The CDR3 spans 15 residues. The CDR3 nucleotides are TGTGCCTGGGCCCCCCCCGGGACAGGGCTTGAAAAACTGTTTTTT. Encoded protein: CAWAPPGTGLEKLFF.

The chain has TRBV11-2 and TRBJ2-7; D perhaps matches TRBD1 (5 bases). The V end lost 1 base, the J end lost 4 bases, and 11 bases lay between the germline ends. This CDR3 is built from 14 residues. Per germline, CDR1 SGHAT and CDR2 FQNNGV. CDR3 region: CASSLGGLGYEQYF. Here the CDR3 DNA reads TGTGCCAGCAGCTTAGGGGGCCTTGGGTACGAGCAGTACTTC.

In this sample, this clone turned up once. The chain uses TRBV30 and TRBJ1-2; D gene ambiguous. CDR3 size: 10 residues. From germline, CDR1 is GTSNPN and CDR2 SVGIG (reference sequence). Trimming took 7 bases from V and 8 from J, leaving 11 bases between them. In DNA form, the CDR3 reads TGTGCCTTCGGGAACGAGGGCTACACCTTC. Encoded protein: CAFGNEGYTF. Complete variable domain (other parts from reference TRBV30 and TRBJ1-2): SQTIHQWPATLVQPVGSPLSLECTVEGTSNPNLYWYRQAAGRGLQLLFYSVGIGQISSEVPQNLSASRPQDRQFILSSKKLLLSDSGFYLCAFGNEGYTFGSGTRLTVV.

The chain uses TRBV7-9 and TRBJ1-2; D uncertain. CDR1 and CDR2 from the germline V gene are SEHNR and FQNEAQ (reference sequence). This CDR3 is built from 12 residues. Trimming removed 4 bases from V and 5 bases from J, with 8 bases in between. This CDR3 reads CASSSGGYGYTF. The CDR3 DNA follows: TGTGCCAGCAGCTCGGGCGGGTATGGCTACACCTTC.

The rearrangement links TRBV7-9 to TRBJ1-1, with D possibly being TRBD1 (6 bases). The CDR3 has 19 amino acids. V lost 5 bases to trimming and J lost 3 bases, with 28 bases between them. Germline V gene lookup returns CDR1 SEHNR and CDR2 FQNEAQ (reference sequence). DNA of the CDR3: TGTGCCAGCAGCGGACCCCCAACAGCACAGGGTCCATTTGACACTGAAGCTTTCTTT. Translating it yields CASSGPPTAQGPFDTEAFF.

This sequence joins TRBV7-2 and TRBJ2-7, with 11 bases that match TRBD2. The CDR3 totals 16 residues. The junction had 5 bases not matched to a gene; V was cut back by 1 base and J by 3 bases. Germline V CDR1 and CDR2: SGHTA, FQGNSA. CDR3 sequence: CASSLEGTSGFYEQYF. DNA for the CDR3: TGTGCCAGCAGCTTAGAGGGGACTAGCGGATTCTACGAGCAGTACTTC.

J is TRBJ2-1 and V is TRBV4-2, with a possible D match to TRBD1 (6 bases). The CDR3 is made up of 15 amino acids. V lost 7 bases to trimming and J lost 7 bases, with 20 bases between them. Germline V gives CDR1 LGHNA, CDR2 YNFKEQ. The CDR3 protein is CASTERPQGRNEQFF. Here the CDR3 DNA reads TGTGCCAGCACCGAAAGACCCCAGGGGAGAAATGAGCAGTTCTTC.

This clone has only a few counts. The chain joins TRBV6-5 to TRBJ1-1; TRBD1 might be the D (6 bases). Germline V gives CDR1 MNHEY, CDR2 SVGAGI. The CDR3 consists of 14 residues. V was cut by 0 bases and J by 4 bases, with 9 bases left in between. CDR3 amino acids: CASSYSGGGTEAFF. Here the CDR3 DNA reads TGTGCCAGCAGTTACTCGGGAGGGGGCACTGAAGCTTTCTTT.

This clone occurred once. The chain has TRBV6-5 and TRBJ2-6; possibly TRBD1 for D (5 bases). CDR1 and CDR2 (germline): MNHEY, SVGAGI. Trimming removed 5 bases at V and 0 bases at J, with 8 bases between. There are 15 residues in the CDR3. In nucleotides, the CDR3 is TGTGCCAGCAGTAGAGGACACTCTGGGGCCAACGTCCTGACTTTC. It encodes CASSRGHSGANVLTF.

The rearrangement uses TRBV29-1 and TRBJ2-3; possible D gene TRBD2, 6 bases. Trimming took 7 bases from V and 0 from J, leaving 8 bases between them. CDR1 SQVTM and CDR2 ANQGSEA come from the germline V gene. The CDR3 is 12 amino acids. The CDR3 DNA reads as TGCAGCGAAGGGAGGAGCACAGATACGCAGTATTTT. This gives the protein CSEGRSTDTQYF.

The CDR3 loop is CSVEDRAGGPREQFF. The CDR3 DNA is TGCAGCGTTGAAGATCGGGCGGGAGGGCCACGGGAGCAGTTCTTC. This rearrangement joins TRBV29-1 to TRBJ2-1, with 9 bases matching TRBD2. The CDR3 consists of 15 residues. The V gene's germline CDR1 is SQVTM and CDR2 ANQGSEA. Trimming took 0 bases from V and 10 from J; bases not matched to a gene: 10.